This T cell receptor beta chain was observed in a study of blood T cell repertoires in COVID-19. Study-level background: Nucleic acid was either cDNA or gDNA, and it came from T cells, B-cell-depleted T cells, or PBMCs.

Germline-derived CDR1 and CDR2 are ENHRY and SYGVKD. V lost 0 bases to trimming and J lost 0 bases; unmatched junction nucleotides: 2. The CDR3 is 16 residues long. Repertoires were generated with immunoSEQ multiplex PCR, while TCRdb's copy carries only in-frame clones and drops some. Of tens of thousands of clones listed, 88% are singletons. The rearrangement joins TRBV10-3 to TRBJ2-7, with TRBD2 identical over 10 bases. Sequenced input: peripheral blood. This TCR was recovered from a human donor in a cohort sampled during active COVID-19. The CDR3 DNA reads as TGTGCCATCAGTGAGTCTCTAGCGGGGGCCTCCTACGAGCAGTACTTC. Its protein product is CAISESLAGASYEQYF.